A single sample gave rise to the 23 T cell receptor beta chains below, sequenced in a study of Ad26.COV2.S vaccination and SARS-CoV-2 variants. Profiled with immunoSEQ multiplex PCR; TCRdb holds only in-frame clones, not every one. This table holds hundreds of thousands of clones, around 87% found once. Treatment described: some 20 received Ad26.COV2.S at low or high dose, single or two shots; 5 received placebo; per-sample allocation not given. Vaccine and placebo recipients were sampled on day 63 after the first injection. Material: peripheral blood, obtained in a trial of Ad26.COV2.S vaccine versus placebo. These receptors all come from a person aged 18-65 years who received the Ad26.COV2.S COVID-19 vaccine or a placebo.

This rearrangement joins TRBV5-6 to TRBJ2-7; 7 bases align to TRBD1. J was trimmed by 6 bases and V by 3 bases; bases with no gene match: 12. CDR1 and CDR2 from the germline V gene are SGHDT and YYEEEE. This CDR3 comprises 15 residues. The CDR3 DNA follows: TGTGCCAGCAGCTCAAATACAGGGGCCTTTGGCGAGCAGTACTTC. Protein sequence: CASSSNTGAFGEQYF.

This clone was recorded once. V usage is TRBV7-6 and J usage is TRBJ2-3, with 8 bases matching TRBD2. With V trimmed by 5 bases and J by 10 bases, 20 bases remained unmatched. The CDR3 is 17 amino acids. Per the germline V gene, CDR1 is SGHVS and CDR2 is FNYEAQ. CDR3 protein: CASSRVPGGPTPQAQYF. For the CDR3, the DNA is TGTGCCAGCAGCCGCGTCCCGGGGGGGCCAACCCCCCAGGCGCAGTATTTT.

The chain links TRBV19 to TRBJ2-2; 7 nucleotides align to TRBD1. Losses at the gene ends were 7 bases for V and 7 bases for J; bases not matched to a gene: 6. The CDR3 has 13 amino acids. Germline CDR1 and CDR2: LNHDA and SQIVND (reference sequence). The CDR3 region has the DNA TGTGCCAGTAAGGGTCAGGGGGACGGGGAGCTGTTTTTT. This encodes CASKGQGDGELFF.

This clone was observed a single time. The chain is built from TRBV4-1 and TRBJ1-2; D gene unclear. CDR1 and CDR2 from the germline V gene are MGHRA and YSYEKL. Trimming removed 2 bases from V and 5 bases from J, with 12 bases in between. The CDR3 runs to 14 residues. The CDR3 loop is CASSQLTRSYGYTF. The CDR3 nucleotides read TGCGCCAGCAGCCAACTCACGAGGTCGTATGGCTACACCTTC.

The chain has TRBV11-3 and TRBJ2-1, with 10 nucleotides matching TRBD1. Germline V gives CDR1 SGHNT, CDR2 YENEEA. Unmatched junction bases numbered 14, after V lost 5 bases and J lost 4 bases. The CDR3 length is 18 residues. CDR3 sequence: CASSTRQGDRGQYNEQFF. CDR3 DNA: TGTGCCAGCAGCACCCGACAGGGGGACAGGGGTCAGTACAATGAGCAGTTCTTC.

The chain recombines TRBV6-5 with TRBJ1-1; unclear D gene. The V end lost 6 bases, the J end lost 1 base, and 9 bases lay between the germline ends. Germline lookup yields CDR1 MNHEY and CDR2 SVGAGI. The CDR3 has 13 amino acids. The CDR3 reads CASSRDPNTEAFF. CDR3 coding DNA: TGTGCCAGCAGCCGAGATCCGAACACTGAAGCTTTCTTT.

The rearrangement joins TRBV18 to TRBJ1-1, with a tentative D call TRBD1 (5 bases). The CDR3 is 15 amino acids. Trimming took 1 base from V and 1 from J, leaving 10 bases between them. Germline V CDR1 and CDR2: KGHSH, LQKENI. CDR3 region: CASSPLGGWNTEAFF. The CDR3 nucleotides are TGTGCCAGCTCACCACTGGGGGGTTGGAACACTGAAGCTTTCTTT.

This chain uses TRBV5-1 with TRBJ2-7; a possible D gene is TRBD2 (5 bases). Trimming stripped 5 bases from V and 3 bases from J, with 12 bases between. This CDR3 is built from 13 residues. CDR1 is SGHRS and CDR2 is YFSETQ in the germline V gene. For the CDR3, the DNA is TGCGCCAGCAGTTGGGAGACGGGCTACGAGCAGTACTTC. Protein sequence: CASSWETGYEQYF.

The rearrangement uses TRBV3-1 (or the pseudogene TRBV3-2) and TRBJ2-1; 11 bases line up with TRBD2. The CDR3 extends over 16 amino acids. Germline V lookup: CDR1 LGHDT, CDR2 YNNKEL (reference sequence). V dropped 3 bases and J dropped 4; count of bases not matched to a gene: 5. CDR3 loop: CASSQPGTSGYNEQFF. The CDR3 DNA reads TGTGCCAGCAGCCAGCCCGGGACTAGCGGTTACAATGAGCAGTTCTTC.

The chain carries TRBV25-1 and TRBJ2-3, with D perhaps TRBD1 (5 bases). CDR1 is MGHDK, CDR2 SYGVNS, per germline. V was cut by 1 base and J by 1 base, with 12 bases left in between. The CDR3 has 16 amino acids. The CDR3 sequence: CASSELMGLGTDTQYF. In nucleotides, the CDR3 is TGTGCCAGCAGTGAATTGATGGGGCTCGGCACAGATACGCAGTATTTT. Using reference TRBV25-1 and TRBJ2-3 for the parts outside the CDR3, the full variable domain is EADIYQTPRYLVIGTGKKITLECSQTMGHDKMYWYQQDPGMELHLIHYSYGVNSTEKGDLSSESTVSRIRTEHFPLTLESARPSHTSQYLCASSELMGLGTDTQYFGPGTRLTVL.

The V gene is TRBV6-5, the J gene TRBJ2-7, with 7 bases identical to TRBD2. The junction had 10 bases not matched to a gene; V was cut back by 10 bases and J by 4 bases. The CDR3 runs to 13 residues. Per the germline V gene, CDR1 is MNHEY and CDR2 is SVGAGI. The CDR3 reads CATTGRGGYEQYF. CDR3 in DNA: TGTGCCACCACGGGGAGGGGAGGGTACGAGCAGTACTTC.

This chain connects TRBV12-5 to TRBJ1-3; 8 bases are shared with TRBD1. With 6 bases clipped from V and 0 bases from J, the junction kept 16 bases outside the gene matches. Germline CDR1 and CDR2: LGHNT and FRNRAP. The CDR3 sequence is 19 residues long. CDR3 DNA: TGTGCTAGTGGACAGACCGGTACAGGGGGGACCCTCTCTGGAAACACCATATATTTT. This sequence encodes CASGQTGTGGTLSGNTIYF.

This chain uses TRBV21-1 with TRBJ2-5; TRBD1 was called by the table and not checked on the DNA. TRBV21-1 corresponds to a pseudogene. CDR3 length equals 11 residues. The CDR3 DNA sequence: TGTGCCAGCAGGAACAGGGAGACCCAGTACTTC. Amino acids: CASRNRETQYF.

The genes are TRBV27 and TRBJ1-4; D not resolved. Trimming shortened V by 4 bases and J by 4 bases, and 10 bases separated the two germline ends. This CDR3 contains 14 residues. Germline CDR1 is MNHEY and CDR2 is SMNVEV (reference sequence). The CDR3 loop is CASSSELGNEKLFF. DNA for the CDR3: TGTGCCAGCAGTTCGGAGTTAGGTAATGAAAAACTGTTTTTT.

The genes are TRBV9 and TRBJ1-1; tentative D call: TRBD1 (6 bases). Germline CDR1 reads SGDLS; CDR2 reads YYNGEE. V was trimmed by 4 bases and J by 5 bases, leaving 12 bases between them. The CDR3 sequence is 13 residues long. CDR3 nucleotides: TGTGCCAGCAGCTTTCACAGGGATACTGAAGCTTTCTTT. This translates into CASSFHRDTEAFF.

This clone has just a few counts. This sequence joins TRBV11-2 and TRBJ1-1, with 7 bases that match TRBD1. CDR1 is SGHAT and CDR2 is FQNNGV in the germline V gene. The CDR3 contains 15 residues. The ends lost 4 bases at V and 1 base at J; junction bases unmatched: 6. The CDR3 spells CASSSWRGRNTEAFF. DNA of the CDR3: TGTGCCAGCAGCTCTTGGAGGGGGCGGAACACTGAAGCTTTCTTT.

This clone was seen ten or more times. The chain carries TRBV7-2 and TRBJ1-1, with 9 bases that match TRBD1. V lost 8 bases and J lost 1; bases outside the gene matches: 5. CDR3 size: 14 residues. Germline V lookup: CDR1 SGHTA, CDR2 FQGNSA. In DNA form, the CDR3 reads TGTGCCAGCGGCCGGGACAGGGCGAACACTGAAGCTTTCTTT. This gives the protein CASGRDRANTEAFF. Supplemented by reference TRBV7-2 and TRBJ1-1, the full variable domain reads GAGVSQSPSNKVTEKGKDVELRCDPISGHTALYWYRQSLGQGLEFLIYFQGNSAPDKSGLPSDRFSAERTGGSVSTLTIQRTQQEDSAVYLCASGRDRANTEAFFGQGTRLTVV.

The V call is TRBV7-6, the J call TRBJ2-2; D unclear. V lost 1 base to trimming and J lost 1 base, with 13 bases between them. CDR3 length: 17 amino acids. Germline V lookup: CDR1 SGHVS, CDR2 FNYEAQ. The CDR3 DNA reads TGTGCCAGCAGCTTAGTCTCGGGCCAACTGAACACCGGGGAGCTGTTTTTT. Encoded protein: CASSLVSGQLNTGELFF.

V is TRBV6-6 and J is TRBJ2-1; D is possibly TRBD1 or TRBD2 (5 bases each). The CDR3 is made up of 15 amino acids. The V end lost 7 bases, the J end lost 4 bases, and 17 bases lay between the germline ends. CDR1 and CDR2 from the germline V gene are MNHNY and SVGAGI (reference sequence). The CDR3 reads CASTYALEGYNEQFF. For the CDR3, the DNA is TGTGCCAGCACCTACGCGCTAGAGGGGTACAATGAGCAGTTCTTC.

This chain links TRBV2 with TRBJ2-1, with 12 bases lining up with TRBD2. Germline values: CDR1 SNHLY, CDR2 FYNNEI. This CDR3 has 18 amino acids. Losses at the gene ends were 0 bases for V and 7 bases for J; bases not matched to a gene: 10. The CDR3 DNA sequence: TGTGCCAGCAGTGAAGCGCCTAGCGGGGGGGCCGTGCGGAATGAGCAGTTCTTC. Its translation is CASSEAPSGGAVRNEQFF.

This chain joins TRBV7-6 and TRBJ2-7, with TRBD2 matching 11 bases. Trimming at V came to 2 bases and at J to 2 bases, leaving 8 bases not matched to a gene. Germline V gene data show CDR1 as SGHVS and CDR2 as FNYEAQ. The CDR3 length is 17 residues. CDR3 bases: TGTGCCAGCAGCTTAAAGGCTAGCGGGGGGCTACCCTACGAGCAGTACTTC. This gives the protein CASSLKASGGLPYEQYF. The complete variable domain, with remaining parts taken from reference TRBV7-6 and TRBJ2-7, reads GAGVSQSPRYKVTKRGQDVALRCDPISGHVSLYWYRQALGQGPEFLTYFNYEAQQDKSGLPNDRFSAERPEGSISTLTIQRTEQRDSAMYRCASSLKASGGLPYEQYFGPGTRLTVT.

J is TRBJ2-2 and V is TRBV5-4; D is uncertain. V lost 0 bases and J 5 bases, leaving 5 bases between the germline ends. The CDR3 consists of 13 residues. Looked up from germline, CDR1 is SGHNT and CDR2 is YYREEE (reference sequence). Here the CDR3 DNA reads TGTGCCAGCAGCTTGGGGCGAACCGGGGAGCTGTTTTTT. Translation gives CASSLGRTGELFF.

This rearrangement joins TRBV27 to TRBJ2-7; D may match TRBD1 or TRBD2 (5 bases each). The germline V gene has CDR1 MNHEY and CDR2 SMNVEV (reference sequence). This CDR3 has 12 amino acids. Trimming left V 2 bases short and J 4 bases short, with 6 bases between. The DNA for the CDR3 is TGTGCCAGCAGTTTAGGGGGTTACGAGCAGTACTTC. It yields the protein CASSLGGYEQYF.